One sample yielded the 19 T cell receptor beta chains listed below, sequenced in a study of CD8 T cells in ankylosing spondylitis. Study observations and caveats: Among TCR beta sequences, a motif of roughly 8 highly homologous variants appeared characteristic of ankylosing spondylitis blood.

These receptors are not linked to any known antigen. TCRdb reprocessed the 5' RACE reads with MiXCR, giving one entry per CDR3 protein. Here the sample spans about 450,000 distinct CDR3 sequences, roughly 26% being singletons. The sequenced sample was blood, either unsorted or a sorted T cell fraction (not recorded which). The receptors here all came from a male donor with ankylosing spondylitis.

The V call is TRBV12-3 or TRBV12-4, the J call TRBJ2-7; 7 positions agree with TRBD2. The CDR3 runs 14 residues. V was pared by 6 bases and J by 5 bases, with 10 bases of the junction left unmatched. The CDR3 here is CASSGLGGSHEQYF. The CDR3 region has the DNA TGTGCCAGCAGCGGCCTGGGCGGGAGCCACGAGCAGTACTTC.

The table lists this clonotype with many counts. This rearrangement joins TRBV2 to TRBJ2-7, with D possibly called TRBD1 or TRBD2 (5 bases each). The V end was cut by 2 bases, the J end by 2 bases, with 7 bases between. This CDR3 region has 13 residues. Germline V lookup: CDR1 SNHLY, CDR2 FYNNEI. CDR3 DNA sequence: TGTGCCAGCAGTGAACAGGGACCCTACGAGCAGTACTTC. It yields the protein CASSEQGPYEQYF.

The sample holds a few counts of this clonotype. This chain joins TRBV3-1 and TRBJ2-1, with 7 bases aligning to TRBD2. V was clipped by 7 bases and J by 5 bases; unmatched bases: 11. The CDR3 consists of 15 residues. The germline CDR1 and CDR2 sequences are LGHDT and YNNKEL (reference sequence). The CDR3 nucleotides are TGTGCCAGCACCCGCGGATGGGCGGGAGACAATGAGCAGTTCTTC. Encoded protein: CASTRGWAGDNEQFF.

J is TRBJ2-1 and V is TRBV5-6; TRBD2 might be the D (6 bases). The CDR3 consists of 16 residues. V lost 1 base and J lost 4, with 15 bases in between. In germline, CDR1 is SGHDT, CDR2 YYEEEE. Here the CDR3 reads CASSLIISGIYNEQFF. The CDR3 nucleotides are TGTGCCAGCAGCTTGATCATTAGCGGTATTTACAATGAGCAGTTCTTC.

This clonotype was seen only a few times. V gene TRBV20-1 combines with J gene TRBJ1-2, with D maybe TRBD1 (5 bases). The V end lost 5 bases, the J end lost 5 bases, and 12 bases lay between the germline ends. CDR3 size: 12 residues. Germline V gene sequence: CDR1 DFQATT, CDR2 SNEGSKA (reference sequence). CDR3 coding DNA: TGCAGTGCTCCAAGACAGTTGTATGGCTACACCTTC. Its translation: CSAPRQLYGYTF.

The chain recombines TRBV20-1 with TRBJ1-3; no firm D call. Trimming pared 2 bases from V and 4 bases from J, leaving 9 bases between. Germline V gene sequence: CDR1 DFQATT, CDR2 SNEGSKA (reference sequence). The CDR3 runs 13 residues. CDR3: CSARSDWGNTIYF. The CDR3 bases are TGCAGTGCTAGATCGGACTGGGGAAACACCATATATTTT.

The chain has TRBV5-1 and TRBJ2-5, with TRBD2 matching 7 bases. Germline V gene lookup returns CDR1 SGHRS and CDR2 YFSETQ. CDR3 length: 15 amino acids. Trimming took 1 base from V and 2 from J; bases not matched to a gene: 5. The CDR3 DNA follows: TGCGCCAGCAGCTTGCCGACTAGCAGTCAAGAGACCCAGTACTTC. Amino acids: CASSLPTSSQETQYF.

This clonotype has just a few counts. This chain links TRBV24-1 with TRBJ2-1; D is uncertain. V lost 3 bases to trimming and J lost 2 bases, with 4 bases between them. The CDR3 is made up of 13 amino acids. Germline CDR1 KGHDR, CDR2 SFDVKD. In nucleotides, the CDR3 is TGTGCCACCAGTGATACCGCCTACAATGAGCAGTTCTTC. Protein: CATSDTAYNEQFF.

This clonotype occurred a few times. Here the CDR3 reads CASSDTDRAVSETQYF. The CDR3 bases are TGCGCCAGCAGCGATACGGACAGGGCAGTATCAGAGACCCAGTACTTC. The chain uses TRBV5-1 and TRBJ2-5, with 8 bases that match TRBD1. V shed 4 bases and J 4 bases; nucleotides not matched to a gene: 12. From germline, CDR1 is SGHRS and CDR2 YFSETQ. This CDR3 spans 16 amino acids.

This chain links TRBV27 with TRBJ1-6; 7 bases fit TRBD1. This CDR3 is built from 15 residues. The V segment lost 6 bases and the J segment 8 bases; nucleotides outside the gene matches: 10. Germline V gives CDR1 MNHEY, CDR2 SMNVEV (reference sequence). DNA of the CDR3: TGTGCCAGCAGCCCGTGGGGACAGCGAGATTCACCCCTCCACTTT. Protein product: CASSPWGQRDSPLHF.

The CDR3 region is CAWRNWVNTEAFF. CDR3 nucleotide sequence: TGTGCCTGGAGGAATTGGGTGAACACTGAAGCTTTCTTT. The genes are TRBV30 and TRBJ1-1, with D hard to call. Germline assignment: CDR1 GTSNPN and CDR2 SVGIG (reference sequence). The CDR3 sequence is 13 residues long. Trimming took off 3 bases at V and 0 bases at J, with 8 bases between the two ends.

The chain combines TRBV5-1 with TRBJ2-2; D is ambiguous. The CDR3 loop spans 15 amino acids. Germline CDR1 is SGHRS and CDR2 is YFSETQ. With 4 bases removed from V and 2 bases from J, the gap between germline ends came to 12 bases. This chain's CDR3 is CASSPLYSNTGELFF. The DNA of the CDR3 is TGCGCCAGCAGCCCTCTCTACTCCAACACCGGGGAGCTGTTTTTT.

The chain combines TRBV5-1 with TRBJ1-4; no reliable D call. The V and J ends lost 6 bases and 4 bases respectively, with 16 bases between them. This CDR3 has 15 amino acids. Germline V gene sequence: CDR1 SGHRS, CDR2 YFSETQ. The CDR3 nucleotides read TGCGCCAGCATGATCGACGGACGGATTAATGAAAAACTGTTTTTT. It yields the protein CASMIDGRINEKLFF. The variable domain in full, with the rest retrieved from reference TRBV5-1 and TRBJ1-4, is KAGVTQTPRYLIKTRGQQVTLSCSPISGHRSVSWYQQTPGQGLQFLFEYFSETQRNKGNFPGRFSGRQFSNSRSEMNVSTLELGDSALYLCASMIDGRINEKLFFGSGTQLSVL.

The rearrangement links TRBV4-2 to TRBJ1-4; D is perhaps TRBD1 (5 bases). CDR1 is LGHNA, CDR2 YNFKEQ, per germline. Trimming took 0 bases from V and 6 from J, leaving 14 bases between them. CDR3 length equals 16 residues. The CDR3 DNA reads TGTGCCAGCAGCCAAGATCCCCCAGGGAGGTATGAAAAACTGTTTTTT. This codes for CASSQDPPGRYEKLFF.

The rearrangement uses TRBV29-1 and TRBJ1-1, with D possibly matching TRBD1 (5 bases). CDR1 is SQVTM, CDR2 ANQGSEA, per germline. The V gene lost 6 bases and the J gene lost 5 bases, with 16 bases spanning the gap. The CDR3 has 13 amino acids. The CDR3 reads CSVARDRLTEAFF. DNA of the CDR3: TGCAGCGTCGCCCGGGACCGTCTAACTGAAGCTTTCTTT.

The V gene is TRBV3-1, the J gene TRBJ2-1; D not certain. Germline V CDR1 and CDR2: LGHDT, YNNKEL (reference sequence). The CDR3 is made up of 15 amino acids. V lost 1 base, J lost 3 bases, and 10 bases lay in between. In DNA form, the CDR3 reads TGTGCCAGCAGCCAAGGACACTTAAACTACAATGAGCAGTTCTTC. Residues: CASSQGHLNYNEQFF.

In its sample, this clonotype was seen a few times. The chain links TRBV2 to TRBJ1-5; D is ambiguous. CDR3 length: 15 amino acids. Germline CDR1 SNHLY, CDR2 FYNNEI. Trimming took off 4 bases at V and 2 bases at J, with 12 bases between the two ends. CDR3 loop: CASSAEGAGNQPQHF. CDR3 in DNA: TGTGCCAGCAGTGCCGAGGGCGCAGGCAATCAGCCCCAGCATTTT.

This chain joins TRBV18 and TRBJ2-1; D unresolved. CDR3 length: 14 residues. Trimming pared 3 bases from V and 6 bases from J, leaving 12 bases between. Germline-derived CDR1 and CDR2 are KGHSH and LQKENI. CDR3 sequence reads: CASSPDRPPNEQFF. In nucleotides, the CDR3 is TGTGCCAGCTCACCGGACCGACCACCCAATGAGCAGTTCTTC.

Ten or more counts support this clonotype. V is TRBV29-1 and J is TRBJ2-1; 9 bases are a match to TRBD2. CDR1 is SQVTM and CDR2 is ANQGSEA in the germline V gene. CDR3 length equals 15 residues. The J segment lost 3 bases and the V segment lost 5 bases, leaving 8 bases of the junction unmatched. The CDR3 DNA reads TGCAGCGTTCCACGGCTAGCGGGAATCTACAATGAGCAGTTCTTC. It translates to CSVPRLAGIYNEQFF.